The 32 T cell receptor beta chains below come from one sample, sequenced in a study of T cells after yellow fever vaccination. TCRdb fed the 5' RACE reads into MiXCR, producing one record per CDR3 protein. The data contain a few hundred thousand distinct CDR3 sequences, 3.6% of them singletons. The sequenced sample was PBMCs, obtained on the day of the yellow fever booster vaccination. These receptors were taken from a man aged 18 to 30 who received the YFV17D yellow fever vaccine.

This clonotype has ten or more counts. The rearrangement links TRBV20-1 to TRBJ2-7; 8 bases agree with TRBD2. This CDR3 comprises 15 residues. J was trimmed by 0 bases and V by 0 bases; bases with no gene match: 4. Per germline, CDR1 DFQATT and CDR2 SNEGSKA (reference sequence). The CDR3 nucleotides are TGCAGTGCTAGAGATGGGCGGGGGGACTCCTACGAGCAGTACTTC. Translated, it gives CSARDGRGDSYEQYF.

There are many counts of this clonotype. The chain uses TRBV6-5 and TRBJ2-3, with 13 bases lining up with TRBD2. This CDR3 is built from 18 residues. The V and J ends lost 7 bases and 0 bases, in that order; junction bases with no gene match: 10. The V gene's germline CDR1 is MNHEY and CDR2 SVGAGI. The CDR3, as DNA: TGTGCCAGCACCCGAGGACTAGCGGGGGCCTACAGCACAGATACGCAGTATTTT. Its translation is CASTRGLAGAYSTDTQYF.

The V and J genes are TRBV15 and TRBJ1-4; D remains ambiguous. V gave up 0 bases and J gave up 7 bases, with 15 bases separating them. CDR1 and CDR2 from the germline V gene are LNHNV and YYDKDF (reference sequence). The CDR3 is 16 amino acids. The CDR3 nucleotides read TGTGCCACCAGCAGAGACCTGACCCGCCTTGGTGAAAAACTGTTTTTT. Amino acid sequence: CATSRDLTRLGEKLFF.

V gene TRBV29-1 combines with J gene TRBJ1-2; 9 bases map to TRBD1. Germline V gene sequence: CDR1 SQVTM, CDR2 ANQGSEA. This CDR3 spans 14 amino acids. V shed 5 bases and J 4 bases; nucleotides not matched to a gene: 8. The CDR3 nucleotides are TGCAGCGTTACCCCCGGGACAGGGACCTATGGCTACACCTTC. Translation: CSVTPGTGTYGYTF. Complete variable domain (other parts from reference TRBV29-1 and TRBJ1-2): SAVISQKPSRDICQRGTSLTIQCQVDSQVTMMFWYRQQPGQSLTLIATANQGSEATYESGFVIDKFPISRPNLTFSTLTVSNMSPEDSSIYLCSVTPGTGTYGYTFGSGTRLTVV.

The chain is built from TRBV6-5 and TRBJ1-5; no firm D call. Germline CDR1 is MNHEY and CDR2 is SVGAGI. V was pared by 2 bases and J by 9 bases, with 8 bases between. This CDR3 contains 12 residues. CDR3 sequence: CASSYPRGPQHF. The DNA for the CDR3 is TGTGCCAGCAGTTACCCCCGGGGGCCCCAGCATTTT.

This clonotype was recorded many times. The chain employs TRBV5-1 and TRBJ2-7, with 7 bases that match TRBD1. Per the germline V gene, CDR1 is SGHRS and CDR2 is YFSETQ. The junction had 4 bases not matched to a gene; V was cut back by 4 bases and J by 3 bases. The length of the CDR3 is 13 residues. CDR3 nucleotide sequence: TGCGCCAGCAGCAAGGGGACAGACTACGAGCAGTACGTC. Residues: CASSKGTDYEQYV.

This clonotype occurred many times. The chain recombines TRBV28 with TRBJ2-5, with 9 bases identical to TRBD1. This CDR3 has 15 residues. The trim removed 3 bases at V and 3 bases at J, leaving 5 bases unmatched. Germline assignment: CDR1 MDHEN and CDR2 SYDVKM. This CDR3 reads CASSLVRDREETQYF. The CDR3 DNA follows: TGTGCCAGCAGTTTGGTCCGGGACAGGGAAGAGACCCAGTACTTC.

This clonotype was seen at least ten times. This sequence joins TRBV24-1 and TRBJ2-2, with a weak D call TRBD1 (6 bases). CDR3 length equals 16 residues. Germline values: CDR1 KGHDR, CDR2 SFDVKD. The V end was cut by 3 bases, the J end by 4 bases, with 14 bases between. The CDR3 region is CATSDPTGSVTGELFF. The CDR3 DNA is TGTGCCACCAGTGATCCGACAGGCTCCGTCACCGGGGAGCTGTTTTTT.

This clonotype was recorded many times. J is TRBJ2-5 and V is TRBV3-1; D is ambiguous. V lost 2 bases and J 5 bases, leaving 12 bases between the germline ends. The CDR3 runs 14 residues. CDR1 is LGHDT and CDR2 is YNNKEL in the germline V gene (reference sequence). CDR3 in DNA: TGTGCCAGCAGCCAAATGGGCCGAGGCGAGACCCAGTACTTC. Its protein is CASSQMGRGETQYF.

This clonotype came up many times. The V gene is TRBV6-5, the J gene TRBJ2-5, with 7 bases matching TRBD1. J gave up 1 base and V 5 bases, and 1 base lay outside the gene matches. The germline V gene encodes CDR1 MNHEY and CDR2 SVGAGI. CDR3 length: 13 residues. The CDR3 protein is CASSDRVQETQYF. The CDR3 bases are TGTGCCAGCAGTGACAGGGTCCAAGAGACCCAGTACTTC.

On this clonotype itself: With a much larger clone just one base away, this may be a read error. V and J are TRBV6-5 and TRBJ1-1; a weak D match, TRBD1 (6 bases). From germline, CDR1 is MNHEY and CDR2 SVGAGI. The length of the CDR3 is 11 residues. V was pared by 4 bases and J by 12 bases, with 12 bases between. CDR3 nucleotides: TGTGCCAGCAGTTCTACAGGGCTAACTTTCTTT. Translating gives CASSSTGLTFF.

In this sample, this clonotype turned up a few times. This chain connects TRBV12-3 or TRBV12-4 to TRBJ2-3; 11 nucleotides match TRBD1. J lost 5 bases, V lost 7 bases, and 5 bases had no gene match. The CDR3 is 14 residues long. The CDR3 DNA reads TGTGCCAGCACCCCGGACAGGGGGCAAGATACGCAGTATTTT. Protein: CASTPDRGQDTQYF.

This clonotype was detected many times. The gene calls are TRBV4-1 and TRBJ2-5, with 11 bases identical to TRBD2. There are 17 residues in the CDR3. Germline V gives CDR1 MGHRA, CDR2 YSYEKL. Trimming cost V 1 base and J 2 bases; bases outside gene matches: 6. DNA for the CDR3: TGCGCCAGCAGCCAAGGAGGAGGGACTAGCGGACAAGAGACCCAGTACTTC. Amino acid sequence: CASSQGGGTSGQETQYF.

In this sample, this clonotype turned up many times. The rearrangement uses TRBV19 and TRBJ2-3, with unresolved D. Trimming cost V 0 bases and J 12 bases, with 13 bases left between them. The CDR3 runs 13 residues. Germline CDR1 LNHDA, CDR2 SQIVND (reference sequence). The CDR3 is CASSIDRRLTQYF. DNA of the CDR3: TGTGCCAGTAGTATAGATCGCCGTCTTACCCAGTATTTT. Full variable domain (outside the CDR3, taken from reference TRBV19 and TRBJ2-3): DGGITQSPKYLFRKEGQNVTLSCEQNLNHDAMYWYRQDPGQGLRLIYYSQIVNDFQKGDIAEGYSVSREKKESFPLTVTSAQKNPTAFYLCASSIDRRLTQYFGPGTRLTVL.

The chain has TRBV18 and TRBJ1-5, with TRBD1 matching 9 bases. Unmatched junction bases numbered 3, after V lost 9 bases and J lost 3 bases. The germline gives CDR1 KGHSH, CDR2 LQKENI. The length of the CDR3 is 13 residues. CDR3 residues: CASRTGDNQPQHF. The CDR3 coding sequence is TGTGCCAGTCGGACAGGGGACAATCAGCCCCAGCATTTT.

This chain uses TRBV10-1 with TRBJ1-2; D uncertain. The germline V gene has CDR1 WNHNN and CDR2 SYGVQD (reference sequence). This CDR3 region has 15 residues. V lost 2 bases and J 4 bases, leaving 14 bases between the germline ends. The DNA for the CDR3 is TGCGCCAGCAGTGAGGGTCAGGCGAGATGCTATGGCTACACCTTC. Amino acid sequence: CASSEGQARCYGYTF.

This clonotype occurred many times. This rearrangement joins TRBV7-2 to TRBJ2-2, with D uncertain. V dropped 3 bases and J dropped 1 base, with 9 bases sitting between them. This CDR3 is 15 amino acids long. From germline, CDR1 is SGHTA and CDR2 FQGNSA. In DNA, the CDR3 is TGTGCCAGCAGCTTTTCCCACTTGAACACCGGGGAGCTGTTTTTT. Amino acid sequence: CASSFSHLNTGELFF.

This clonotype was recorded many times. The chain carries TRBV6-2 or TRBV6-3 and TRBJ2-3; 8 bases line up with TRBD2. The junction had 15 bases not matched to a gene; V was cut back by 0 bases and J by 4 bases. The CDR3 runs to 19 residues. Germline values: CDR1 MNHEY, CDR2 SVGEGT. CDR3 region: CASSYSIEVSGETADTQYF. The CDR3 region has the DNA TGTGCCAGCAGTTACTCGATAGAGGTTAGCGGGGAGACCGCAGATACGCAGTATTTT.

Only a few counts were recorded for this clonotype. This sequence joins TRBV9 and TRBJ2-1; TRBD2 aligns across 13 bases. Trimming took 3 bases from V and 6 from J; bases not matched to a gene: 3. The CDR3 covers 15 residues. Germline loops: CDR1 SGDLS, CDR2 YYNGEE. The CDR3 here is CASSARTSGGNEQFF. The CDR3 bases are TGTGCCAGCAGCGCTCGGACTAGCGGGGGCAATGAGCAGTTCTTC.

This clonotype was seen more than once but under ten times. The V gene is TRBV20-1, the J gene TRBJ2-3; 12 nucleotides align to TRBD2. CDR1 is DFQATT, CDR2 SNEGSKA, per germline (reference sequence). This CDR3 contains 16 residues. V was pared by 4 bases and J by 2 bases, with 7 bases of the junction left unmatched. CDR3 protein: CSAMRLAGALTDTQYF. The CDR3 DNA sequence: TGCAGTGCTATGCGACTAGCGGGGGCCCTCACAGATACGCAGTATTTT.

Many counts were recorded for this clonotype. CDR3 sequence: CASSERGFPGREYGYTF. CDR3 nucleotide sequence: TGTGCCAGCAGTGAACGGGGTTTTCCGGGGAGAGAGTATGGCTACACCTTC. V usage is TRBV6-1 and J usage is TRBJ1-2; D is undetermined. CDR1 is MNHNS and CDR2 is SASEGT in the germline V gene. V dropped 2 bases and J dropped 5 bases, with 21 bases sitting between them. The length of the CDR3 is 17 residues.

The gene calls are TRBV6-5 and TRBJ1-1; D possibly corresponds to TRBD1 (6 bases). This CDR3 region has 16 residues. V gave up 6 bases and J gave up 2 bases, with 19 bases separating them. Germline assignment: CDR1 MNHEY and CDR2 SVGAGI. The chain's CDR3 is CASSPPVRGQNTEAFF. The DNA of the CDR3 is TGTGCCAGCAGCCCCCCCGTTCGGGGACAAAACACTGAAGCTTTCTTT.

The chain has TRBV24-1 and TRBJ2-3; maybe TRBD1 (6 bases). Trimming shortened V by 6 bases and J by 7 bases, and 13 bases separated the two germline ends. The germline V gene has CDR1 KGHDR and CDR2 SFDVKD. This CDR3 contains 13 residues. The CDR3 protein is CATSRAGENTQYF. CDR3 in DNA: TGTGCCACCAGTCGGGCAGGGGAGAATACGCAGTATTTT.

The chain links TRBV5-4 to TRBJ2-5; 7 bases agree with TRBD1. Looked up from germline, CDR1 is SGHNT and CDR2 is YYREEE (reference sequence). The CDR3 length is 14 residues. Unmatched junction bases numbered 5, after V lost 3 bases and J lost 3 bases. The DNA for the CDR3 is TGTGCCAGCAGCTACGGGACAGCAGAAGAGACCCAGTACTTC. It encodes CASSYGTAEETQYF. The full variable domain, rest sourced from reference TRBV5-4 and TRBJ2-5, is ETGVTQSPTHLIKTRGQQVTLRCSSQSGHNTVSWYQQALGQGPQFIFQYYREEENGRGNFPPRFSGLQFPNYSSELNVNALELDDSALYLCASSYGTAEETQYFGPGTRLLVL.

The chain links TRBV7-2 to TRBJ2-2; TRBD2 matches at 11 bases. CDR1 and CDR2 from the germline V gene are SGHTA and FQGNSA. The CDR3 is made up of 18 amino acids. V shed 4 bases, J shed 5 bases, and the junction held 12 bases outside the gene matches. The CDR3 protein is CASSSLAGGPLLTGELFF. CDR3 DNA sequence: TGTGCCAGCAGCTCCTTAGCGGGGGGGCCTCTCTTGACCGGGGAGCTGTTTTTT.

This clonotype was detected many times. V is TRBV7-2 and J is TRBJ2-7; 9 nucleotides agree with TRBD2. The germline gives CDR1 SGHTA, CDR2 FQGNSA. The CDR3 has 14 residues. Trimming cost V 6 bases and J 7 bases; bases outside gene matches: 10. The CDR3 reads CASSLLASGVEQYF. The CDR3, as DNA: TGTGCCAGCAGTCTTTTAGCTAGCGGGGTGGAGCAGTACTTC.

This clonotype was observed many times. V is TRBV6-2 or TRBV6-3 and J is TRBJ2-7; a weak D match, TRBD1 (5 bases). The CDR3 is 15 amino acids. Trimming took off 5 bases at V and 1 base at J, with 15 bases between the two ends. CDR1 is MNHEY, CDR2 SVGEGT, per germline. CDR3 DNA sequence: TGTGCCAGCAGTCCGAACCTCAGGGATTCCTACGAGCAGTACGTC. Translated, it gives CASSPNLRDSYEQYV.

This clonotype was picked up many times. The CDR3 spells CAFGGPDTQYF. CDR3 coding DNA: TGTGCCTTTGGGGGGCCAGATACGCAGTATTTT. The chain is built from TRBV28 and TRBJ2-3; D assignment may be TRBD1 or TRBD2 (6 bases each). Germline CDR1 and CDR2: MDHEN and SYDVKM. V was pared by 11 bases and J by 4 bases, with 10 bases between. This CDR3 is 11 amino acids long.

There are many counts of this clonotype. The J gene is TRBJ1-3, the V gene TRBV6-6; the D is unclear. The V and J ends lost 2 bases and 0 bases respectively, with 5 bases between them. The CDR3 covers 14 residues. Germline-derived CDR1 and CDR2 are MNHNY and SVGAGI (reference sequence). The CDR3 here is CASSYPASGNTIYF. The CDR3 DNA follows: TGTGCCAGCAGTTACCCTGCCTCTGGAAACACCATATATTTT.

This clonotype appeared a few times. V and J are TRBV4-3 and TRBJ1-1; 8 nucleotides agree with TRBD1. The V and J ends lost 7 bases and 5 bases, in that order; junction bases with no gene match: 21. Germline CDR1 reads LGHNA; CDR2 reads YSLEER. This CDR3 is 18 amino acids long. In DNA, the CDR3 is TGCGCCAGCAACATAGGGGGACGGACAGGGCAAGTCCCGACTGAAGCTTTCTTT. Amino acids: CASNIGGRTGQVPTEAFF.

Many counts were recorded for this clonotype. The rearrangement links TRBV7-7 to TRBJ2-2, with 9 bases lining up with TRBD1. The germline V gene has CDR1 SSHAT and CDR2 FNYEAQ (reference sequence). The CDR3 is 14 amino acids. Trimming at V came to 5 bases and at J to 7 bases, leaving 5 bases not matched to a gene. CDR3 region: CASSPGTGIGELFF. The CDR3 DNA sequence: TGTGCCAGCAGCCCCGGGACAGGGATCGGGGAGCTGTTTTTT.

The gene calls are TRBV15 and TRBJ2-7; 7 bases map to TRBD1. The junction had 11 bases not matched to a gene; V was cut back by 11 bases and J by 4 bases. CDR1 LNHNV and CDR2 YYDKDF come from the germline V gene (reference sequence). The CDR3 sequence is 13 residues long. The CDR3 is CAASRGQSYEQYF. The CDR3 DNA reads TGTGCCGCCTCCCGGGGACAGAGTTACGAGCAGTACTTC. The full variable domain, rest sourced from reference TRBV15 and TRBJ2-7, is DAMVIQNPRYQVTQFGKPVTLSCSQTLNHNVMYWYQQKSSQAPKLLFHYYDKDFNNEADTPDNFQSRRPNTSFCFLDIRSPGLGDTAMYLCAASRGQSYEQYFGPGTRLTVT.